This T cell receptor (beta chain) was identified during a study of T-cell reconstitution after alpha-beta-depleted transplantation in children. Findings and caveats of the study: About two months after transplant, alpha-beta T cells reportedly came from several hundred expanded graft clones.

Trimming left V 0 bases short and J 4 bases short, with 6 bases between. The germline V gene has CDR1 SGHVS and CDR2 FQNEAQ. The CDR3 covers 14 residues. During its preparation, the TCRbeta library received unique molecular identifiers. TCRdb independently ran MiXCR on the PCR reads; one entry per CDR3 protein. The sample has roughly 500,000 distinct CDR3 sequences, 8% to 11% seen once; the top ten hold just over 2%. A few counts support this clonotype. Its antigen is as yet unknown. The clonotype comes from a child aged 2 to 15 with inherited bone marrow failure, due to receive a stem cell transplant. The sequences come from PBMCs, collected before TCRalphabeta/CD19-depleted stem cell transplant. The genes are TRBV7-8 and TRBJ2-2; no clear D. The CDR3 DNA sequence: TGTGCCAGCAGCTTAGCCTCAGCCACCGGGGAGCTGTTTTTT. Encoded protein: CASSLASATGELFF.